This T cell receptor (beta chain) was found in a study of identical twins. Study results and limitations: Within beta out-of-frame sequences, the excess sharing observed between twins was weaker. It was possible that invariant MAIT and iNKT cells partly confounded the zero-insertion analyses.

Template switching supplied a universal primer site; unique molecular identifiers were carried on the cDNA. TCRdb analysed the 5' RACE reads with MiXCR anew, one entry per CDR3 protein. The sample lists 1.5 million to 2 million distinct CDR3 sequences, less than 40% seen once, with more than 0.25% in the top ten. This clonotype was seen repeatedly, ten times or more. Its cognate antigen is unknown. The CDR3 length is 17 residues. Per the germline V gene, CDR1 is LGHNA and CDR2 is YNFKEQ. Trimming pared 1 base from V and 5 bases from J, leaving 19 bases between. Donors uniformly comprised healthy Caucasians.

Sequencing was carried out using cord blood. This receptor was obtained from a newborn girl in good health. This chain uses TRBV4-2 with TRBJ2-3; D is perhaps TRBD1 (6 bases). CDR3 DNA sequence: TGTGCCAGCAGCCAAGTGGGGCGGCTAGTAGGGGGAGATACGCAGTATTTT. Protein product: CASSQVGRLVGGDTQYF.